The T cell receptor (beta chain) under discussion was sequenced for a study of metastatic and nonmetastatic thyroid tumors. The length of the CDR3 is 14 residues. J lost 7 bases, V lost 6 bases, and 7 bases had no gene match. In the study's own analysis: The authors used CDR3 differences across clinicopathological groups to build a distant-metastasis classifier for papillary thyroid cancer. Using MiXCR, TCRdb re-called clones from the PCR reads. What appears here as the V and J calls and clone size reflects TCRdb's work, not the paper's. The sample records about 85,000 clones, around 7.8% being singletons. All patients were untreated before thyroid surgery. Findings and limits, study-wide: Malignant tumors reportedly showed significantly higher TCR beta diversity than benign nodules in both blood and tumor.

This clone was found many times. Antigen: not known. The source is a female donor with papillary thyroid cancer or a benign thyroid nodule (not recorded which). Some clones in this sample may be carry-over from other donors' samples. J is TRBJ2-2 and V is TRBV12-3 or TRBV12-4; 8 bases match TRBD1. The sequencing sample was made of blood. DNA for the CDR3: TGTGCCAGCAGCAAGGACAGGGCTTACGGGGAGCTGTTTTTT. Translated, it gives CASSKDRAYGELFF.